This T cell receptor beta chain was sequenced for a study of cytomegalovirus exposure and HLA in healthy donors. Study context: Sequencing of 150 million to 200 million T cells in an earlier analysis found 95 million to 120 million unique TCR beta sequences. Findings and limits, study-wide: As a later analysis revealed, most CMV-associated TCR beta chains appeared HLA-restricted.

A remark on this clone: Antigen specificity is unknown.

The primer mix had 60 Vbeta and 13 Jbeta primers. The repertoire was sequenced with immunoSEQ multiplex PCR; TCRdb's copy has only in-frame clones and lacks some. The sample holds just over 150,000 clones, over 80% seen once. The V gene lost 7 bases and the J gene lost 4 bases, with 13 bases spanning the gap. The CDR3 has 14 residues. The germline CDR1 and CDR2 sequences are LNHDA and SQIVND (reference sequence). The TCR sequence derives from a male donor in good health and CMV-seropositive. The chain uses TRBV19 and TRBJ2-2; a weak D match, TRBD2 (5 bases). Source material: PBMCs. The CDR3 loop reads CASNTGLLTGELFF. The CDR3 DNA reads as TGTGCCAGTAATACTGGACTCCTCACCGGGGAGCTGTTTTTT.